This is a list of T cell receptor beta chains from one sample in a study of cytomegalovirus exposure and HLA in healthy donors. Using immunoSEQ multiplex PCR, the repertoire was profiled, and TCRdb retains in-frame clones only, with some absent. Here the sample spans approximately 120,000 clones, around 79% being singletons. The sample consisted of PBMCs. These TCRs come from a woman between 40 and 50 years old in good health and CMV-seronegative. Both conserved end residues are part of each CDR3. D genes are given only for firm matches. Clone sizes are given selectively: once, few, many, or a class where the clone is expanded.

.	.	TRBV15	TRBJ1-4	TGTGCCACCAGCACGAATGAAAAACTGTTTTTT	CATSTNEKLFF
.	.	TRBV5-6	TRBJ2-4	TGTGCCAGCAGCCTCGGACAGCTAGCCAAAAACATTCAGTACTTC	CASSLGQLAKNIQYF
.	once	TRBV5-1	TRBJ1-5	TGCGCCAGCAGCTTCCAGGTGGATCAGCCCCAGCATTTT	CASSFQVDQPQHF
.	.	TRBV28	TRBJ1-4	TGTGCCACCTGGGGCGGTACTAATGAAAAACTGTTTTTT	CATWGGTNEKLFF
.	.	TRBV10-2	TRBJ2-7	TGCGCCAGCAGTGAGTCGGCACAATCCCACGAGCAGTACTTC	CASSESAQSHEQYF
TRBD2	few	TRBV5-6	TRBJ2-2	TGTGCCAGCAGCCAACCCACTAGCGGGGTTAACACCGGGGAGCTGTTTTTT	CASSQPTSGVNTGELFF
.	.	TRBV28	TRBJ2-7	TGTGCCAGCATCATATATGTGGGGAGCTCCTACGAGCAGTACTTC	CASIIYVGSSYEQYF
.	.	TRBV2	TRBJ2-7	TGTGCCAGCACCCAGACTATGACGGGCGAGCAGTACTTC	CASTQTMTGEQYF
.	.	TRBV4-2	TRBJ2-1	TGTGCCAGCAGCTACCGGAGGGAAAGTTCCTACAATGAGCAGTTCTTC	CASSYRRESSYNEQFF
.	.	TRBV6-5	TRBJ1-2	TGTGCCAGCAGTTACTCAGACGAGGCTAACTATGGCTACACCTTC	CASSYSDEANYGYTF
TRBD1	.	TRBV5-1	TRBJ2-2	TGCGCCAGCAGCTTAAACCCCCCAGGGGGCACGAACACCGGGGAGCTGTTTTTT	CASSLNPPGGTNTGELFF
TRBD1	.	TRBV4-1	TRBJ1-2	TGCGCCAGCAGCCCTAACTGGGACAGGGGATATGGCTACACCTTC	CASSPNWDRGYGYTF
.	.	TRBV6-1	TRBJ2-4	TGTGCCAGCAGGGGGTTGCCTGGGGCCAAAAACAGTCAGTACTTC	CASRGLPGAKNSQYF
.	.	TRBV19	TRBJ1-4	TGTGCCAGTAGTATCCGAGGGGGGGGAAAACTGTTTTTT	CASSIRGGGKLFF
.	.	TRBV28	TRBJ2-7	TGTGCCAGCAGTCCTCAGGCAGGCATATCCCTCTCCTACGAGCAGTACTTC	CASSPQAGISLSYEQYF
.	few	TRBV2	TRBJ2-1	TGTGCCAGCGGTGGGAGTCTCCATGAGCAGTTCTTC	CASGGSLHEQFF
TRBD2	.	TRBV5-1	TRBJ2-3	TGCGCCAGCAGCTTGGAAGCGGGAGGGTTAGATACGCAGTATTTT	CASSLEAGGLDTQYF
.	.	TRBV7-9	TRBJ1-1	TGTTCCAGCAGCTACCAGGGAGGGATGAACACTGAAGCTTTCTTT	CSSSYQGGMNTEAFF
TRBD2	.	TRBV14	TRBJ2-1	TGTGCCAGTACGAGCGGGAGGGGGTATGAGCAGTTCTTC	CASTSGRGYEQFF
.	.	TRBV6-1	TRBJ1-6	TGTGCCAGCAGTGAACAACCCGCGGATTCACCCCTCCACTTT	CASSEQPADSPLHF
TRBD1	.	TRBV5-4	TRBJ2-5	TGTGCCAGCAGAGAGGGGGCCGGAGAGACCCAGTACTTC	CASREGAGETQYF
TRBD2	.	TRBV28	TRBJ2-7	TGTGCCAGCAGGACTAGCGGACTTTCCTACGAGCAGTACTTC	CASRTSGLSYEQYF
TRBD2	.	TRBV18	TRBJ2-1	TGTGCCAGCTCACTACTTGCCCCTAGCGGGAGTACCTACAATGAGCAGTTCTTC	CASSLLAPSGSTYNEQFF
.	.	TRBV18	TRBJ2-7	TGTGCCAGCTCACCCCCAGGGCTCCACGAGCAGTACTTC	CASSPPGLHEQYF
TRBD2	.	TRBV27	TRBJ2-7	TGTGCCAGCAGTTTGACTAGCGCGACCTACGAGCAGTACTTC	CASSLTSATYEQYF
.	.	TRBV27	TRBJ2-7	TGTGCCAGCAGACTCCGATGGTCCTACGAGCAGTACTTC	CASRLRWSYEQYF
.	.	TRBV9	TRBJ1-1	TGTGCCAGCAACGCATTGGCAGTCAACACTGAAGCTTTCTTT	CASNALAVNTEAFF
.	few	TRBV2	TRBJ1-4	TGTGCCATCGGGGGGAGCCCTGGAAATGAAAAACTGTTTTTT	CAIGGSPGNEKLFF
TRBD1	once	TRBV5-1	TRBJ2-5	TGCGCCAGCAGTGGCGGACAGGGGGCTCAAGAGACCCAGTACTTC	CASSGGQGAQETQYF
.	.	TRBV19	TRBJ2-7	TGTGCCAGTAGTATTCGGGACACGAGCTCCTACGAGCAGTACTTC	CASSIRDTSSYEQYF
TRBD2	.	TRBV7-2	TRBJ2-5	TGTGCCAGCAGACTACAAGCGGGACAAGAGACCCAGTACTTC	CASRLQAGQETQYF
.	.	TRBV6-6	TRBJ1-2	TGTGCCAGCGCCGATGGCACCTATGGCTACACCTTC	CASADGTYGYTF
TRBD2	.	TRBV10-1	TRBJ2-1	TGCGCCAGCAGTCAGGTGGCGGGAGGGAGGGTTGAGCAGTTCTTC	CASSQVAGGRVEQFF
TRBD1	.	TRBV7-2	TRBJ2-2	TGTGCCAGCAGCTTACTCTTGGGACAGGCCGTCAGGACCGGGGAGCTGTTTTTT	CASSLLLGQAVRTGELFF
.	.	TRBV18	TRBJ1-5	TGTGCCAGCTCACGGGGCAGCAATCAGCCCCAGCATTTT	CASSRGSNQPQHF
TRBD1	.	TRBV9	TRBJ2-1	TGTGCCAGCAGCGCTAACCGGGACAGAATTGAGTTAGGCAATGAGCAGTTCTTC	CASSANRDRIELGNEQFF
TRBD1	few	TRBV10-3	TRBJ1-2	TGTGCCATTCGTCGAACCCGGGACAGGGGGCGTATGGACTATGGCTACACCTTC	CAIRRTRDRGRMDYGYTF
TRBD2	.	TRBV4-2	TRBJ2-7	TGTGCCAGCAGCCAAGAGTCCGTAGGCCTAGCGGGAACCTACGAGCAGTACTTC	CASSQESVGLAGTYEQYF
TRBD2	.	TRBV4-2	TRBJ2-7	TGTGCCAGCAGCCAAGTTCCCCTAGCGGGAGGCCAATCCTACGAGCAGTACTTC	CASSQVPLAGGQSYEQYF
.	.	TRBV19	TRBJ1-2	TGTGCCAGTAGTATCGGGGAAGGCTACACCTTC	CASSIGEGYTF
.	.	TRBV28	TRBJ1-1	TGTGCCAGCTTGCTTGGACAGCAACGGGAAGCTTTCTTT	CASLLGQQREAFF
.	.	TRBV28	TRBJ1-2	TGTGCCAGCAGTCCCCTCCGAGAGCTTTATGGCTACACCTTC	CASSPLRELYGYTF
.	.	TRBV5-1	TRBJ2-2	TGCGCCAGCAGTTCCGGACTGTACACCGGGGAGCTGTTTTTT	CASSSGLYTGELFF